This T cell receptor (beta chain) was identified in a study of T cells after posttransplantation cyclophosphamide. Whole-study findings and limits: Skin or GI-infiltrating T cells shared few TRB sequences with blood. Later blood repertoires were often dominated by clones from the donor CD8+ memory compartment. TRB clonality was highly associated with recipient CMV seropositivity and reactivation.

The table lists this clone with many counts. Its target is not known. TCRdb's copy holds only in-frame clones and misses some; the assay was immunoSEQ multiplex PCR. This sample has approximately 7,100 clones and no singletons, with about 25% in the ten largest. Busulfan-fludarabine conditioning, marrow transplant, and cyclophosphamide on days +3 and +4 were administered. Germline values: CDR1 MNHEY, CDR2 SMNVEV (reference sequence). Trimming cost V 2 bases and J 5 bases; bases outside gene matches: 13. The CDR3 is 17 amino acids. V is TRBV27 and J is TRBJ1-1; 8 positions agree with TRBD1. The source of this sequence is a female patient between 55 and 75 years old who received an allogeneic stem cell transplant from an unrelated donor, was CMV-positive, and had acute GVHD only. Certain T cells may be donor cells from the graft. Sequenced material: PBMCs, taken less than 95 days after allogeneic stem cell transplant with posttransplant cyclophosphamide. The CDR3 region has the DNA TGTGCCAGCAGTTTACGGTTCAGGGGGCTCCCCGGGACTGAAGCTTTCTTT. As protein: CASSLRFRGLPGTEAFF.